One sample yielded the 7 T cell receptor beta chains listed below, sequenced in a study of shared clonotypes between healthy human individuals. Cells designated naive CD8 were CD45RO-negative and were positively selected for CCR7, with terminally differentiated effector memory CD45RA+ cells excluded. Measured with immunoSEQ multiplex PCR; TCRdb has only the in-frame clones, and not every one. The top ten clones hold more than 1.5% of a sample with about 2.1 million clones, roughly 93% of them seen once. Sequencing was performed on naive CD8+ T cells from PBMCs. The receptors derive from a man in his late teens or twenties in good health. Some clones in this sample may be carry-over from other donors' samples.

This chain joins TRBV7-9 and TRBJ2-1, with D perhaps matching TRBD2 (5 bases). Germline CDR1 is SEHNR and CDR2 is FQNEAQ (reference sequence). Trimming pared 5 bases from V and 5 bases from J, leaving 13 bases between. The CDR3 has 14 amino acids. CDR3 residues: CASSPGERNNEQFF. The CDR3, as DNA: TGTGCCAGCAGCCCAGGCGAGCGGAACAATGAGCAGTTCTTC. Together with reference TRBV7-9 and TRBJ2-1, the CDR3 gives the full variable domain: DTGVSQNPRHKITKRGQNVTFRCDPISEHNRLYWYRQTLGQGPEFLTYFQNEAQLEKSRLLSDRFSAERPKGSFSTLEIQRTEQGDSAMYLCASSPGERNNEQFFGPGTRLTVL.

CDR3 DNA sequence: TGTGCCAGCAGGTCAGGGATGGGGAGCAATCAGCCCCAGCATTTT. Translating it yields CASRSGMGSNQPQHF. The J gene is TRBJ1-5, the V gene TRBV27; D perhaps matches TRBD1 (5 bases). Germline CDR1 reads MNHEY; CDR2 reads SMNVEV (reference sequence). The V end was cut by 6 bases, the J end by 1 base, with 13 bases between. The CDR3 has 15 amino acids.

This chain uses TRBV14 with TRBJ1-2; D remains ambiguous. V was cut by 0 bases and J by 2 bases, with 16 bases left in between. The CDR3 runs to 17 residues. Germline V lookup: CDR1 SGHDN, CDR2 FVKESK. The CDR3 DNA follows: TGTGCCAGCAGCCAAGATATAGGAGGGCCGTTCAACTATGGCTACACCTTC. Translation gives CASSQDIGGPFNYGYTF.

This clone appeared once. The chain's CDR3 is CASSLDLEREWNIQYF. The CDR3 nucleotides read TGTGCCAGCAGCTTAGATCTCGAGAGGGAGTGGAACATTCAGTACTTC. The chain uses TRBV11-2 and TRBJ2-4, with TRBD2 as a possible D gene (5 bases). The germline CDR1 and CDR2 sequences are SGHAT and FQNNGV. The CDR3 length is 16 residues. Trimming removed 0 bases from V and 7 bases from J, with 16 bases in between.

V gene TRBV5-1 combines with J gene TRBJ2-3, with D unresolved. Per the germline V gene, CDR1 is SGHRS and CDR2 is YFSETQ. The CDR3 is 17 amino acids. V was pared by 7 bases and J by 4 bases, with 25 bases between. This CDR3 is CASGPSSGMTRADTQYF. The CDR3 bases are TGCGCCAGCGGCCCTTCAAGTGGGATGACCCGAGCAGATACGCAGTATTTT.

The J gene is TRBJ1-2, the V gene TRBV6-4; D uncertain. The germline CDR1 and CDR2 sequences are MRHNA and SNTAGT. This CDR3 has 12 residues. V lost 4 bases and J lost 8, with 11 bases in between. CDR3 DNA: TGTGCCAGCAGTGTCCCGCCTGGGGGCTACACCTTC. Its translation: CASSVPPGGYTF.

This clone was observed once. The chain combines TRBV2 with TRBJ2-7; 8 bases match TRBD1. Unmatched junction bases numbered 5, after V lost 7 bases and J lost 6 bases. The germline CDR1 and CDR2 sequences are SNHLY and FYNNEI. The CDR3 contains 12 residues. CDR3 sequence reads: CASTPRGREQYF. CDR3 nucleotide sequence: TGTGCCAGCACCCCCAGGGGGCGCGAGCAGTACTTC.